This T cell receptor beta chain was sequenced in a study of blood T cell repertoires in COVID-19. Study background: From the United States, Italy and Spain came samples of acute and convalescent COVID-19.

The data were produced by immunoSEQ multiplex PCR, yet TCRdb's version contains in-frame clones alone and is incomplete. The data hold some 250,000 clones, with about 86% observed a single time. CDR3 length equals 12 residues. Germline loops: CDR1 SGHAT, CDR2 FQNNGV. V lost 4 bases to trimming and J lost 5 bases, with 8 bases between them. The material sequenced was peripheral blood. The chain employs TRBV11-2 and TRBJ2-5; a weak D match, TRBD2 (5 bases). This sequence was found in a woman at least 80 years old with acute or convalescent COVID-19. The CDR3 DNA follows: TGTGCCAGCAGCTCGGACTTTGAGACCCAGTACTTC. Translating gives CASSSDFETQYF.